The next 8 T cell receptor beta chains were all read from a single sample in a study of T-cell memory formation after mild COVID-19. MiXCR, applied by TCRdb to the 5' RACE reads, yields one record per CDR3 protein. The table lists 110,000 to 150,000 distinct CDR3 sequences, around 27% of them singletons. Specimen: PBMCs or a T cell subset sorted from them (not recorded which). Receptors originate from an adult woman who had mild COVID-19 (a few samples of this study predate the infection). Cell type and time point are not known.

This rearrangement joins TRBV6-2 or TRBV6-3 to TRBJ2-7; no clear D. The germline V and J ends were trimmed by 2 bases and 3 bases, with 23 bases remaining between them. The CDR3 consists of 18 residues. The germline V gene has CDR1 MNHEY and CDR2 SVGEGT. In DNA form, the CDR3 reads TGTGCCAGCAGTTACCCTCGTCCGGGCCTCGTTTCCGTCTACGAGCAGTACTTC. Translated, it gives CASSYPRPGLVSVYEQYF.

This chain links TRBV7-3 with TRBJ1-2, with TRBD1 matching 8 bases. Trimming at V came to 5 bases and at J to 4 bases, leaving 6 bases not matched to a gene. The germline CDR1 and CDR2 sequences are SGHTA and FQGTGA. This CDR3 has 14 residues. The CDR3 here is CASSPQGASYGYTF. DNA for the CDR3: TGTGCCAGCAGCCCGCAGGGGGCTAGCTATGGCTACACCTTC.

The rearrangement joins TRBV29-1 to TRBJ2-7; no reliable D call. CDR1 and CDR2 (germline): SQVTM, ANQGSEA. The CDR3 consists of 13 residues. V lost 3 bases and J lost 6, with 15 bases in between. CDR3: CSVEAGALGEQYF. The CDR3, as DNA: TGCAGCGTTGAGGCAGGAGCCCTTGGCGAGCAGTACTTC.

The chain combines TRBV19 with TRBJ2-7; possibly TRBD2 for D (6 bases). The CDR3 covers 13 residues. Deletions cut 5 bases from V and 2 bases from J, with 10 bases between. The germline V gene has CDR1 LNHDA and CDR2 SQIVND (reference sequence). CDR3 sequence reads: CASSASSAYEQYF. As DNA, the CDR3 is TGTGCCAGTAGTGCGTCTAGCGCCTACGAGCAGTACTTC.

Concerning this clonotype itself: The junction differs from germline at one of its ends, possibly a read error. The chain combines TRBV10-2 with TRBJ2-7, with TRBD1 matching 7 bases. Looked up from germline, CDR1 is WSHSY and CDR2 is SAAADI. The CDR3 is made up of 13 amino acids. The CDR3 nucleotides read TGCGTCAGCATGACAGGGCACTCCTACGAGCAGTACTTC. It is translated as CVSMTGHSYEQYF.

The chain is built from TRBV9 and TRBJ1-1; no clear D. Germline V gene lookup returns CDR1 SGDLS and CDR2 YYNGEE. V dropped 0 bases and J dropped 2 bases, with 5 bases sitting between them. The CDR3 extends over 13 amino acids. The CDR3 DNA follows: TGTGCCAGCAGCGTAGTTCGTAACACTGAAGCTTTCTTT. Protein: CASSVVRNTEAFF.

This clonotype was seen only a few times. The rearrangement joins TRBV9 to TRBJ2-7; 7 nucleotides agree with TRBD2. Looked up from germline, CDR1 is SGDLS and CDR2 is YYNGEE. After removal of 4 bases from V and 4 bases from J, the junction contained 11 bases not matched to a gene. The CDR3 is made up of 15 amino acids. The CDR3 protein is CASSYRGDFGYEQYF. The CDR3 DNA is TGTGCCAGCAGCTATCGGGGGGACTTTGGGTACGAGCAGTACTTC.

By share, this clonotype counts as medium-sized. The CDR3 sequence is CASRPLRDTSGNTIYF. The CDR3 DNA reads as TGTGCCAGCAGGCCTCTCCGGGACACCTCTGGAAACACCATATATTTT. The chain carries TRBV27 and TRBJ1-3; D may be TRBD1 (6 bases). Trimming pared 6 bases from V and 0 bases from J, leaving 15 bases between. This CDR3 has 16 residues. From germline, CDR1 is MNHEY and CDR2 SMNVEV (reference sequence).